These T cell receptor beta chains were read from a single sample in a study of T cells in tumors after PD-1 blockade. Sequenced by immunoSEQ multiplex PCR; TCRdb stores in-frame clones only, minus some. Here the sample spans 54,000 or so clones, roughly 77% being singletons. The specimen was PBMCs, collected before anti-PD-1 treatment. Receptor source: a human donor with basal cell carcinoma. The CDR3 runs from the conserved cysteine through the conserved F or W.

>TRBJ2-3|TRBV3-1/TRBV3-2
CASSPGGATTDTQYF
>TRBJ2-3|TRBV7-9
CASSFEGTTDTQYF
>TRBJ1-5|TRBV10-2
CASSARDRGGNQPQHF
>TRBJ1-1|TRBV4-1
CASSQQMWMLAFF
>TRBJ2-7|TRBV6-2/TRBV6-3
CASSYWDEQYF
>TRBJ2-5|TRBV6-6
CASRQGGKQETQYF
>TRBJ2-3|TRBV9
CASSVGGSGGRTDTQYF
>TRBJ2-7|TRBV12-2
CASRQGPHNTYEQYF
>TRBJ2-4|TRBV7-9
CASSPPTSSRAKNIQYF
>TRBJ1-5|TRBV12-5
CASGFNTHQPQHF
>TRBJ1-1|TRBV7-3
CASSFSGNTEAFF
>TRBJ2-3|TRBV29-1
CSGRDRVPDTQYF
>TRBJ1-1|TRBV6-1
CASRGGRKNTEAFF
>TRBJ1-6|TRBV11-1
CASGRDTSNSPLHF
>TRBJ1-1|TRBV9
CASSVGAKGSQNTEAFF
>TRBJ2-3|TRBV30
CAWSVDLLRTDTQYF
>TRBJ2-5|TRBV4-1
CASSHGTGDVETQYF
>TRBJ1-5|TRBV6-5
CASSQAGGVQPQHF
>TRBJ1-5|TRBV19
CASSPWGRWDGQPQHF
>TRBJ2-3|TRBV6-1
CASSELAGGSDTQYF
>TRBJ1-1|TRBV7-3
CASSLGTAGTEAFF
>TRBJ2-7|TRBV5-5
CASSQLAGTYEQYF
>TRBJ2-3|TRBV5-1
CASSLEARQALSTDTQYF
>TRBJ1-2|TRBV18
CASSLRRAPDGYTF
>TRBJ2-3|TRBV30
CAWSTGATTDTQYF